Listed below are T cell receptor beta chains from one sample, sequenced in a study of cytomegalovirus exposure and HLA in healthy donors. The protocol was immunoSEQ multiplex PCR, while the TCRdb copy is restricted to in-frame clones and leaves out a portion. The sample has roughly 150,000 clones; around nine tenths are singletons. Material: PBMCs. All receptors derive from a man between 18 and 29 years old in good health and CMV-seronegative. Each CDR3 is given with its conserved first and last residue. The listing skips clone size in some rows; elsewhere it reads once, few, many or a size class.

size: many; V: TRBV7-9; J: TRBJ1-4; CDR3: CASSPQGYPEKLFF
size: NA; V: TRBV6-1; J: TRBJ2-2; CDR3: CASSAGQGKAGELFF
size: NA; V: TRBV19; J: TRBJ2-2; CDR3: CASSSRTGTGELFF
size: NA; V: TRBV30; J: TRBJ1-5; CDR3: CAGTAGLKIDSNQPQHF
size: NA; V: TRBV10-2; J: TRBJ2-5; CDR3: CATSRGEETQYF
size: NA; V: TRBV11-2; J: TRBJ1-2; CDR3: CASSFGDNYGYTF
size: NA; V: TRBV6-5; J: TRBJ2-1; CDR3: CASSFMGEAHNEQFF
size: once; V: TRBV4-3; J: TRBJ2-3; CDR3: CASSQDRTPSGVPSFTDTQYF
size: NA; V: TRBV6-5; J: TRBJ1-1; CDR3: CASSSLGGRATEAFF
size: NA; V: TRBV4-1; J: TRBJ1-1; CDR3: CASSQGTGANEAFF
size: NA; V: TRBV28; J: TRBJ2-7; CDR3: CASSRYEQYF
size: NA; V: TRBV9; J: TRBJ1-6; CDR3: CASSVVGSSYNSPLHF
size: NA; V: TRBV7-9; J: TRBJ2-3; CDR3: CASSYEVPLETDTQYF
size: NA; V: TRBV19; J: TRBJ2-1; CDR3: CASSLGGLSAYNEQFF
size: NA; V: TRBV4-3; J: TRBJ2-1; CDR3: CASSLFGPGGYNEQFF
size: NA; V: TRBV4-1; J: TRBJ2-2; CDR3: CASSPWTGYTGELFF
size: NA; V: TRBV5-4; J: TRBJ2-1; CDR3: CASSPQGPSYNEQFF
size: NA; V: TRBV15; J: TRBJ2-5; CDR3: CATSRDPAGGQETQYF
size: NA; V: TRBV2; J: TRBJ2-1; CDR3: CASSEYGRFQFF
size: NA; V: TRBV11-2; J: TRBJ2-1; CDR3: CASRRLAGANEQFF
size: NA; V: TRBV6-5; J: TRBJ2-1; CDR3: CASSYSQGSEQFF
size: NA; V: TRBV28; J: TRBJ2-3; CDR3: CASSALGQGVADTQYF
size: NA; V: TRBV5-1; J: TRBJ2-3; CDR3: CASSIPTSDRITDTQYF
size: once; V: TRBV10-3; J: TRBJ1-5; CDR3: CAISESDRYQPQHF
size: NA; V: TRBV19; J: TRBJ1-5; CDR3: CASSMVGGVGNQPQHF
size: NA; V: TRBV5-4; J: TRBJ1-3; CDR3: CASSSSGTKGNTIYF
size: NA; V: TRBV10-3; J: TRBJ1-1; CDR3: CAISESAYRGTEAFF
size: NA; V: TRBV6-4; J: TRBJ1-2; CDR3: CASSDVGQGYTF
size: NA; V: TRBV10-1; J: TRBJ1-4; CDR3: CASSETGGFEKLFF
size: NA; V: TRBV6-5; J: TRBJ1-2; CDR3: CATTPRQDYGYTF
size: NA; V: TRBV7-6; J: TRBJ2-5; CDR3: CASSSKETQYF
size: NA; V: TRBV14; J: TRBJ1-1; CDR3: CASSQEGALNTEAFF
size: NA; V: TRBV27; J: TRBJ2-3; CDR3: CASPIGLAGIGADTQYF
size: NA; V: TRBV23-1; J: TRBJ1-2; CDR3: CASSQSLTGAAGYTF
size: once; V: TRBV6-1; J: TRBJ1-4; CDR3: CASSGTGTTNEKLFF
size: once; V: TRBV5-1; J: TRBJ1-1; CDR3: CASSAGQKVFF
size: NA; V: TRBV10-3; J: TRBJ1-4; CDR3: CAISEVQGVGGEKLFF
size: NA; V: TRBV30; J: TRBJ2-3; CDR3: CAWSVFFGQSSTDTQYF
size: NA; V: TRBV28; J: TRBJ2-6; CDR3: CASITWDRGQPGANVLTF